These 18 T cell receptor beta chains share one sample of origin, sequenced in a study of control samples from healthy donors and cancer patients. Generated by immunoSEQ multiplex PCR, the TCRdb table keeps only in-frame clones and is missing some. The table lists 65,000 to 85,000 clones, under 90% of them singletons. Input material: PBMCs. These receptors all come from a woman in her 50s with colorectal cancer.

The sample holds one count of this clone. This sequence joins TRBV6-1 and TRBJ1-2; D is unclear. The CDR3 loop spans 16 amino acids. Germline lookup yields CDR1 MNHNS and CDR2 SASEGT. The germline V and J ends were trimmed by 3 bases and 4 bases, with 18 bases remaining between them. The CDR3 coding sequence is TGTGCCAGCAGTGACCTCCGCGGAAGGCGGGCCTATGGCTACACCTTC. Protein: CASSDLRGRRAYGYTF.

This clone has just a few counts. This chain joins TRBV4-3 and TRBJ1-3, with 8 bases aligning to TRBD1. V trimming: 1 base; J trimming: 0 bases; junction bases outside the gene matches: 5. CDR3 length: 17 amino acids. Looked up from germline, CDR1 is LGHNA and CDR2 is YSLEER. CDR3 nucleotide sequence: TGCGCCAGCAGCCAAGTCCACAGGGGGGACTCTGGAAACACCATATATTTT. Its protein is CASSQVHRGDSGNTIYF.

The chain recombines TRBV5-1 with TRBJ2-5; TRBD1 matches at 9 bases. The length of the CDR3 is 13 residues. Germline-derived CDR1 and CDR2 are SGHRS and YFSETQ. V shed 3 bases and J 5 bases; nucleotides not matched to a gene: 2. DNA for the CDR3: TGCGCCAGCAGCTCAGGACAGGGGGAGACCCAGTACTTC. Its translation is CASSSGQGETQYF.

CDR3 sequence reads: CASSPRQGGTGELFF. The CDR3 nucleotides read TGTGCCAGCAGCCCCCGACAGGGTGGCACCGGGGAGCTGTTTTTT. This chain uses TRBV7-3 with TRBJ2-2, with TRBD1 matching over 7 bases. Germline assignment: CDR1 SGHTA and CDR2 FQGTGA. V gave up 5 bases and J gave up 4 bases; unmatched junction bases: 7. The CDR3 is 15 residues long.

The V and J genes are TRBV18 and TRBJ2-2; D remains unclear. V lost 1 base and J 4 bases, leaving 7 bases between the germline ends. The germline CDR1 and CDR2 sequences are KGHSH and LQKENI. The CDR3 totals 14 residues. Here the CDR3 DNA reads TGTGCCAGCTCACCACGCGCGACCACCGGGGAGCTGTTTTTT. This sequence encodes CASSPRATTGELFF.

The V call is TRBV3-1 (or the pseudogene TRBV3-2), the J call TRBJ2-3, with a weak D call TRBD1 (5 bases). Germline CDR1 LGHDT, CDR2 YNNKEL (reference sequence). The CDR3 runs 13 residues. Trimming removed 7 bases from V and 4 bases from J, with 12 bases in between. The CDR3 reads CASTPLGADTQYF. Written as DNA, the CDR3 is TGTGCCAGCACCCCCTTAGGGGCAGATACGCAGTATTTT.

About this clone itself: The junction does not match germline at one end; this may be a read error. The chain combines TRBV28 with TRBJ2-1; D is unresolved. Germline CDR1 MDHEN, CDR2 SYDVKM. The CDR3 contains 16 residues. DNA for the CDR3: TGTGCCAGCAGCTTATCCAGGATTGACACAAACAATGAGCAGTTCTTC. Protein product: CASSLSRIDTNNEQFF.

The rearrangement links TRBV14 to TRBJ2-1; no definite D call. Per germline, CDR1 SGHDN and CDR2 FVKESK. This CDR3 spans 13 amino acids. Trimming pared 2 bases from V and 12 bases from J, leaving 14 bases between. Here the CDR3 reads CASSQFEVTAQFF. In DNA form, the CDR3 reads TGTGCCAGCAGCCAATTCGAGGTAACGGCGCAGTTCTTC.

The chain couples TRBV18 to TRBJ2-5, with 7 bases lining up with TRBD1. The CDR3 spans 17 residues. The V and J ends lost 6 bases and 4 bases, in that order; junction bases with no gene match: 17. Germline CDR1 and CDR2: KGHSH and LQKENI. The CDR3 sequence: CASSPFAAQGNPETQYF. In DNA, the CDR3 is TGTGCCAGCTCCCCTTTTGCGGCACAGGGGAATCCAGAGACCCAGTACTTC.

The chain carries TRBV7-2 and TRBJ2-3; no clear D gene. The CDR3 is 15 amino acids. The germline V and J ends were trimmed by 1 base and 4 bases, with 12 bases remaining between them. Germline assignment: CDR1 SGHTA and CDR2 FQGNSA. The CDR3 DNA sequence: TGTGCCAGCAGCTTAGTTGAACGGCAGGCAGATACGCAGTATTTT. Protein sequence: CASSLVERQADTQYF.

The chain has TRBV7-2 and TRBJ1-1; D may be TRBD1 (5 bases). V lost 5 bases to trimming and J lost 7 bases, with 11 bases between them. The CDR3 has 12 amino acids. Germline V gene data show CDR1 as SGHTA and CDR2 as FQGNSA. The CDR3 protein is CASSLRDGEAFF. In DNA, the CDR3 is TGTGCCAGCAGCCTTCGGGACGGTGAAGCTTTCTTT.

The V call is TRBV2, the J call TRBJ1-3; TRBD1 matches 7 bases. There are 15 residues in the CDR3. CDR1 SNHLY and CDR2 FYNNEI come from the germline V gene. V gave up 7 bases and J gave up 0 bases; unmatched junction bases: 6. The CDR3 bases are TGTGCCAGCACCAGGGGGGGTCCCTCTGGAAACACCATATATTTT. As protein: CASTRGGPSGNTIYF.

The chain has TRBV2 and TRBJ2-2, with D perhaps given as TRBD1 or TRBD2 (5 bases each). Trimming pared 8 bases from V and 3 bases from J, leaving 10 bases between. The germline CDR1 and CDR2 sequences are SNHLY and FYNNEI. The CDR3 loop spans 13 amino acids. CDR3 in DNA: TGTGCCAGCCGAATGGGGGACACCGGGGAGCTGTTTTTT. It specifies CASRMGDTGELFF.

The chain employs TRBV19 and TRBJ1-1; the D is unclear. Per germline, CDR1 LNHDA and CDR2 SQIVND (reference sequence). Trimming removed 0 bases at V and 0 bases at J, with 14 bases between. The length of the CDR3 is 17 residues. The CDR3 DNA reads as TGTGCCAGTAGTATAGATCTTGAAGGGAGTATGAACACTGAAGCTTTCTTT. Encoded protein: CASSIDLEGSMNTEAFF.

The chain has TRBV28 and TRBJ1-1; D uncertain. The CDR3 is 13 residues long. The ends were cut back, 6 bases at V and 2 bases at J, with 10 bases in the middle. Germline assignment: CDR1 MDHEN and CDR2 SYDVKM. The CDR3 sequence: CASSPYDNTEAFF. The DNA for the CDR3 is TGTGCCAGCAGCCCCTATGATAACACTGAAGCTTTCTTT.

This rearrangement joins TRBV9 to TRBJ1-2, with unresolved D. The CDR3 consists of 13 residues. V was clipped by 4 bases and J by 4 bases, with 11 bases between them. CDR1 is SGDLS and CDR2 is YYNGEE in the germline V gene. The CDR3 sequence is CASSPGQPYGYTF. The CDR3 coding sequence is TGTGCCAGCAGCCCCGGGCAGCCCTATGGCTACACCTTC.

The chain uses TRBV9 and TRBJ1-4, with D perhaps TRBD1 (5 bases). The CDR3 contains 13 residues. The germline V gene has CDR1 SGDLS and CDR2 YYNGEE. V was trimmed by 4 bases and J by 4 bases, leaving 8 bases between them. The CDR3 sequence is CASSRDGNEKLFF. The CDR3 DNA sequence: TGTGCCAGCAGCCGGGACGGTAATGAAAAACTGTTTTTT.

Regarding this clone: This same CDR3 is encoded by further DNA sequences in the sample. The genes are TRBV12-5 and TRBJ2-6, with a weak D call TRBD2 (5 bases). This CDR3 comprises 15 residues. Germline V gene sequence: CDR1 LGHNT, CDR2 FRNRAP. Trimming removed 3 bases from V and 0 bases from J, with 6 bases in between. CDR3 coding DNA: TGTGCTAGTGGTTTAGGAGGCTCTGGGGCCAACGTCCTGACTTTC. Residues: CASGLGGSGANVLTF.